The 5 T cell receptor beta chains below come from one sample, sequenced in a study of T cells in Graves' hyperthyroidism and ophthalmopathy. What was amplified from RNA transcripts were TCR beta CDR3 regions. The HTBI primer set was used in a first-round RT-PCR of the TCR CDR3. Each CDR3 protein is one row after TCRdb ran MiXCR on the multiplex PCR reads. Of about 250,000 distinct CDR3 sequences in the sample, approximately 20% are singletons; the top ten hold roughly 60%. Material: blood. The receptors were gathered from a man under 40 with Graves' ophthalmopathy.

The genes are TRBV6-5 and TRBJ2-7, with D maybe TRBD2 (5 bases). The germline gives CDR1 MNHEY, CDR2 SVGAGI. Trimming took off 1 base at V and 0 bases at J, with 13 bases between the two ends. The CDR3 has 16 amino acids. This CDR3 is CASSYWKEDPSYEQYF. The CDR3 DNA reads TGTGCCAGCAGTTACTGGAAGGAGGACCCCTCCTACGAGCAGTACTTC.

This clonotype was picked up a small number of times. V gene TRBV11-3 combines with J gene TRBJ1-3, with D tentatively TRBD1 (6 bases). The CDR3 loop spans 16 amino acids. Per the germline V gene, CDR1 is SGHNT and CDR2 is YENEEA. The germline V and J ends were trimmed by 5 bases and 0 bases, with 14 bases remaining between them. The CDR3 loop reads CASSPRGGISGNTIYF. The CDR3 bases are TGTGCCAGCAGCCCTAGAGGGGGTATCTCTGGAAACACCATATATTTT.

This clonotype was detected ten times or more. The V call is TRBV9, the J call TRBJ2-7; TRBD2 matches at 8 bases. The CDR3 is 15 residues long. From germline, CDR1 is SGDLS and CDR2 YYNGEE. With 1 base clipped from V and 3 bases from J, the junction kept 6 bases outside the gene matches. The CDR3 sequence is CASSVSGGGGYEQYF. CDR3 coding DNA: TGTGCCAGCAGCGTAAGCGGGGGAGGGGGCTACGAGCAGTACTTC.

Details on this clonotype: Mismatch with germline at one junction end may stem from a read error. The chain couples TRBV10-1 to TRBJ2-1; 9 positions match TRBD2. This CDR3 contains 15 residues. CDR1 is WNHNN and CDR2 is SYGVQD in the germline V gene (reference sequence). CDR3 bases: TGTGCCGGCAGACTTAGCGGGAGAGTAAACTATGAGCAGTTCTTC. Translated, it gives CAGRLSGRVNYEQFF.

The rearrangement joins TRBV19 to TRBJ2-3; D is ambiguous. Trimming removed 3 bases at V and 4 bases at J, with 11 bases between. This CDR3 region has 14 residues. CDR1 and CDR2 from the germline V gene are LNHDA and SQIVND (reference sequence). CDR3: CASSMGLVADTQYF. The CDR3 DNA follows: TGTGCCAGTAGTATGGGTCTGGTCGCAGATACGCAGTATTTT.